The 16 T cell receptor beta chains below all came from one sample that was sequenced in a study of PD-1 blockade in classical Hodgkin lymphoma. Repertoires were generated with immunoSEQ multiplex PCR, while TCRdb's copy carries only in-frame clones and drops some. The table lists 45,000 or so clones, around 80% of them singletons. Time point denoted: cycle 4 day 1 (C4D1), after more than 5 weeks of nivolumab. Relapse was seen in all patients after autologous stem cell transplantation, and brentuximab vedotin exposure was variable. The starting material was peripheral blood mononuclear cells (PBMCs), obtained before the fourth cycle of nivolumab. These receptors were taken from a human donor with classical Hodgkin lymphoma.

The V and J genes are TRBV5-1 and TRBJ2-1; D perhaps matches TRBD1 (6 bases). In germline, CDR1 is SGHRS, CDR2 YFSETQ. Deletions cut 6 bases from V and 7 bases from J, with 17 bases between. This CDR3 has 14 residues. The CDR3 DNA sequence: TGCGCCAGCATAGTGGGGGCCGGCGGGAATGAGCAGTTCTTC. The encoded protein is CASIVGAGGNEQFF.

The chain links TRBV18 to TRBJ2-7; 8 bases align to TRBD1. Per germline, CDR1 KGHSH and CDR2 LQKENI. The ends lost 3 bases at V and 7 bases at J; junction bases unmatched: 5. The CDR3 loop spans 13 amino acids. The CDR3 DNA is TGTGCCAGCTCACCGGGGACAGGTCGGGAGCAGTACTTC. It specifies CASSPGTGREQYF.

This clone was seen a few times. The genes are TRBV7-2 and TRBJ1-1, with 7 bases lining up with TRBD1. Per the germline V gene, CDR1 is SGHTA and CDR2 is FQGNSA. This CDR3 has 17 residues. V was pared by 2 bases and J by 11 bases, with 20 bases of the junction left unmatched. The CDR3 sequence: CASSLFSVSSTTGTAFF. CDR3 sequence (DNA): TGTGCCAGCAGCTTATTTTCGGTATCCTCCACGACAGGGACGGCTTTCTTT. The full variable domain, its missing parts supplied by reference TRBV7-2 and TRBJ1-1, is GAGVSQSPSNKVTEKGKDVELRCDPISGHTALYWYRQSLGQGLEFLIYFQGNSAPDKSGLPSDRFSAERTGGSVSTLTIQRTQQEDSAVYLCASSLFSVSSTTGTAFFGQGTRLTVV.

The genes are TRBV2 and TRBJ1-1, with a weak D call TRBD1 (5 bases). Trimming removed 5 bases from V and 4 bases from J, with 8 bases in between. Germline V CDR1 and CDR2: SNHLY, FYNNEI. This CDR3 spans 12 amino acids. Here the CDR3 reads CASSHDSTEAFF. The CDR3 DNA reads TGTGCCAGCAGTCATGACAGCACTGAAGCTTTCTTT.

V is TRBV4-3 and J is TRBJ1-2; D may be TRBD1 (6 bases). This CDR3 spans 17 amino acids. From germline, CDR1 is LGHNA and CDR2 YSLEER. V lost 1 base and J 2 bases, leaving 17 bases between the germline ends. The CDR3 nucleotides read TGCGCCAGCAGCCAAGGCGTTTGGGGGGGCGCCAACTATGGCTACACCTTC. Translation: CASSQGVWGGANYGYTF.

This clone appeared a few times. This rearrangement joins TRBV7-2 to TRBJ2-6, with a tentative D call TRBD2 (6 bases). Trimming removed 0 bases from V and 0 bases from J, with 6 bases in between. Looked up from germline, CDR1 is SGHTA and CDR2 is FQGNSA. CDR3 length: 16 amino acids. The CDR3 coding sequence is TGTGCCAGCAGCTTAGCTAGCGGCTCTGGGGCCAACGTCCTGACTTTC. It encodes CASSLASGSGANVLTF.

The rearrangement uses TRBV6-1 and TRBJ1-3; no definite D call. The germline V and J ends were trimmed by 1 base and 2 bases, with 6 bases remaining between them. Germline V gene lookup returns CDR1 MNHNS and CDR2 SASEGT. There are 14 residues in the CDR3. Here the CDR3 reads CASSEGSAGNTIYF. The CDR3 nucleotides read TGTGCCAGCAGTGAAGGGTCAGCTGGAAACACCATATATTTT.

This clone has only one observation. This rearrangement joins TRBV27 to TRBJ1-2; a possible D gene is TRBD1 (5 bases). V lost 4 bases to trimming and J lost 8 bases, with 20 bases between them. Germline V gene sequence: CDR1 MNHEY, CDR2 SMNVEV (reference sequence). The CDR3 consists of 15 residues. In DNA form, the CDR3 reads TGTGCCAGCAGTTCCCGGCGACAGACCCCATGGGGCTACACCTTC. Its protein product is CASSSRRQTPWGYTF.

The chain carries TRBV7-9 and TRBJ2-3, with D perhaps TRBD2 (7 bases). The CDR3 length is 15 residues. Trimming cost V 1 base and J 5 bases, with 13 bases left between them. Germline CDR1 reads SEHNR; CDR2 reads FQNEAQ (reference sequence). CDR3 sequence (DNA): TGTGCCAGCAGCTTAGGTTGGGAGGGACAAGATACGCAGTATTTT. Its translation: CASSLGWEGQDTQYF.

The count of this clone is one. The chain has TRBV7-9 and TRBJ1-4, with TRBD1 as a possible D gene (6 bases). Between the trimmed V and J ends, which lost 5 bases and 7 bases, there was a span of 17 bases. Looked up from germline, CDR1 is SEHNR and CDR2 is FQNEAQ (reference sequence). The CDR3 totals 15 residues. DNA of the CDR3: TGTGCCAGCAGCCCCCGGGCTCAGGGGAGTGAAAAACTGTTTTTT. Translating it yields CASSPRAQGSEKLFF.

J is TRBJ2-7 and V is TRBV9; 12 nucleotides match TRBD1. Germline values: CDR1 SGDLS, CDR2 YYNGEE. The CDR3 length is 16 residues. After removal of 4 bases from V and 1 base from J, the junction contained 6 bases not matched to a gene. The DNA for the CDR3 is TGTGCCAGCAGCTACGGGACAGGGGGCGCTTCCTACGAGCAGTACTTC. It specifies CASSYGTGGASYEQYF.

The rearrangement joins TRBV7-9 to TRBJ1-2; 8 nucleotides match TRBD1. V shed 5 bases, J shed 8 bases, and the junction held 4 bases outside the gene matches. CDR3 length: 12 amino acids. Germline V lookup: CDR1 SEHNR, CDR2 FQNEAQ (reference sequence). CDR3 nucleotides: TGTGCCAGCAGCCAGACAGGGGAGGGCTACACCTTC. It specifies CASSQTGEGYTF.

Only one count was recorded for this clone. The V and J genes are TRBV6-5 and TRBJ1-5; D might be TRBD1 (6 bases). The germline V and J ends were trimmed by 5 bases and 5 bases, with 10 bases remaining between them. The CDR3 has 13 amino acids. Germline loops: CDR1 MNHEY, CDR2 SVGAGI. In nucleotides, the CDR3 is TGTGCCAGCAGTAAACAGGGTGATCAGCCCCAGCATTTT. It yields the protein CASSKQGDQPQHF.

V is TRBV7-9 and J is TRBJ1-1; D is possibly TRBD1 (6 bases). CDR3 length: 16 residues. V lost 4 bases and J lost 3, with 18 bases in between. Germline values: CDR1 SEHNR, CDR2 FQNEAQ (reference sequence). The chain's CDR3 is CASSSLWSGTHTEAFF. The CDR3 DNA reads as TGTGCCAGCAGCTCCCTTTGGTCAGGGACACACACTGAAGCTTTCTTT.

The V call is TRBV19, the J call TRBJ1-5; D not resolved. The CDR3 is 16 residues long. Germline CDR1 and CDR2: LNHDA and SQIVND (reference sequence). V lost 10 bases and J 7 bases, leaving 26 bases between the germline ends. The CDR3, as DNA: TGTGCCACCGCGAGGTCCGGACCAGGATTAGGCCAGCCCCAGCATTTT. Translated, it gives CATARSGPGLGQPQHF. The full variable domain, completed using reference TRBV19 and TRBJ1-5, is DGGITQSPKYLFRKEGQNVTLSCEQNLNHDAMYWYRQDPGQGLRLIYYSQIVNDFQKGDIAEGYSVSREKKESFPLTVTSAQKNPTAFYLCATARSGPGLGQPQHFGDGTRLSIL.

This chain links TRBV2 with TRBJ2-5, with TRBD1 matching over 8 bases. The J call may be wrong; the DNA end is better matched by TRBJ2-7. Germline lookup yields CDR1 SNHLY and CDR2 FYNNEI. This CDR3 spans 13 amino acids. CDR3 bases: TGTGCCAGCAACCGGGACAGGACGGCCGAGCAGTACTTC. Amino acids: CASNRDRTAEQYF.